These 19 T cell receptor beta chains were all obtained from the same sample, sequenced in a study of OX40 agonist ivuxolimab in advanced cancers. The data were produced by immunoSEQ multiplex PCR, yet TCRdb's version contains in-frame clones alone and is incomplete. This table has more than 50,000 clones, approximately 87% appearing once. The sample in question was CD4+ or CD8+ T cells sorted from blood, obtained in a trial of the OX40 agonist ivuxolimab. The receptors were sampled from an adult with an advanced solid tumor such as melanoma, head and neck, liver or kidney cancer.

V gene TRBV4-1 combines with J gene TRBJ2-3; 8 bases line up with TRBD2. V lost 1 base to trimming and J lost 2 bases; unmatched junction nucleotides: 8. From germline, CDR1 is MGHRA and CDR2 YSYEKL. This CDR3 is 17 amino acids long. Written as DNA, the CDR3 is TGCGCCAGCAGCCAAGGGTCGGCGGGGGGATTCACAGATACGCAGTATTTT. This sequence encodes CASSQGSAGGFTDTQYF.

This sequence joins TRBV5-1 and TRBJ2-1; 9 bases map to TRBD2. Looked up from germline, CDR1 is SGHRS and CDR2 is YFSETQ. V shed 0 bases, J shed 4 bases, and the junction held 5 bases outside the gene matches. The CDR3 loop spans 16 amino acids. CDR3 sequence: CASSLVAGGPYNEQFF. CDR3 DNA: TGCGCCAGCAGCTTGGTGGCGGGAGGGCCATACAATGAGCAGTTCTTC.

Only one count was recorded for this clone. The CDR3 DNA reads as TGCGCCAGCAGCCTTGACAGGGCCTATGGCTACACCTTC. It encodes CASSLDRAYGYTF. The chain couples TRBV5-1 to TRBJ1-2; 7 bases map to TRBD1. Trimming cost V 4 bases and J 4 bases; bases outside gene matches: 4. This CDR3 has 13 residues. Germline V gives CDR1 SGHRS, CDR2 YFSETQ.

This chain connects TRBV27 to TRBJ1-2; D is ambiguous. V lost 0 bases, J lost 5 bases, and 16 bases lay in between. The CDR3 is made up of 16 amino acids. The germline gives CDR1 MNHEY, CDR2 SMNVEV (reference sequence). CDR3 DNA: TGTGCCAGCAGTTTATCACGCCGTCCTGACGGGTATGGCTACACCTTC. Translation gives CASSLSRRPDGYGYTF.

This clone was counted only a few times. V and J are TRBV10-1 and TRBJ2-1; D is unresolved. Trimming shortened V by 3 bases and J by 9 bases, and 15 bases separated the two germline ends. Germline values: CDR1 WNHNN, CDR2 SYGVQD (reference sequence). The CDR3 is 14 residues long. CDR3 nucleotides: TGCGCCAGCAGTGATGGCAAGGGCCTTGGTGAGCAGTTCTTC. It codes for CASSDGKGLGEQFF.

The rearrangement joins TRBV7-9 to TRBJ2-7; no definite D call. Deletions cut 1 base from V and 1 base from J, with 8 bases between. This CDR3 contains 14 residues. CDR1 is SEHNR, CDR2 FQNEAQ, per germline (reference sequence). The CDR3 coding sequence is TGTGCCAGCAGCTTAGAGGCAAGGTCCTACGAGCAGTACTTC. This encodes CASSLEARSYEQYF.

The V and J genes are TRBV5-5 and TRBJ1-5; D is possibly TRBD1 (6 bases). CDR1 and CDR2 (germline): SGHKS, YYEKEE (reference sequence). The CDR3 loop spans 19 amino acids. V was pared by 0 bases and J by 2 bases, with 21 bases between. In DNA form, the CDR3 reads TGTGCCAGCAGCTTGGGGAGGCCAGGGGCACCGAGGGGCAATCAGCCCCAGCATTTT. This translates into CASSLGRPGAPRGNQPQHF.

The V gene is TRBV5-1, the J gene TRBJ1-1, with a weak D call TRBD1 (6 bases). The CDR3 is 18 residues long. V shed 4 bases and J shed 0 bases, with 22 bases lying between them. Germline V lookup: CDR1 SGHRS, CDR2 YFSETQ. The CDR3 nucleotides are TGCGCCAGCAGCATGCAGCCGGGACAATATTTAATGAACACTGAAGCTTTCTTT. Translated, it gives CASSMQPGQYLMNTEAFF.

The CDR3 loop is CAWSRDRGSFMNTEAFF. The CDR3 DNA reads TGTGCCTGGAGTCGGGACAGGGGCTCCTTTATGAACACTGAAGCTTTCTTT. This chain joins TRBV30 and TRBJ1-1; 10 bases match TRBD1. After removal of 2 bases from V and 0 bases from J, the junction contained 9 bases not matched to a gene. CDR1 is GTSNPN and CDR2 is SVGIG in the germline V gene (reference sequence). CDR3 length: 17 amino acids.

This clone was recorded only once. V gene TRBV14 combines with J gene TRBJ1-2; D call uncertain. Germline CDR1 reads SGHDN; CDR2 reads FVKESK. The CDR3 spans 13 residues. V lost 2 bases to trimming and J lost 7 bases, with 11 bases between them. Here the CDR3 reads CASSQQSRVGYTF. The CDR3 DNA sequence: TGTGCCAGCAGCCAACAGTCAAGGGTTGGCTACACCTTC.

This chain uses TRBV5-1 with TRBJ1-6, with D hard to call. V shed 5 bases and J shed 7 bases, with 19 bases lying between them. The CDR3 is 16 amino acids. Germline assignment: CDR1 SGHRS and CDR2 YFSETQ. CDR3 residues: CASRVVLGNENSPLHF. As DNA, the CDR3 is TGCGCCAGCAGAGTGGTGTTGGGAAACGAGAATTCACCCCTCCACTTT.

This clone has only one observation. For the CDR3, the DNA is TGTGCCAGCAGCCAAAGGACAGGGTTGTTTGGCTACACCTTC. Translated, it gives CASSQRTGLFGYTF. The rearrangement uses TRBV14 and TRBJ1-2; 8 nucleotides line up with TRBD1. CDR1 and CDR2 (germline): SGHDN, FVKESK. Losses at the gene ends were 2 bases for V and 7 bases for J; bases not matched to a gene: 6. The CDR3 spans 14 residues.

This chain links TRBV28 with TRBJ2-2, with D perhaps matching TRBD1 (6 bases). Germline V gives CDR1 MDHEN, CDR2 SYDVKM. V lost 2 bases and J 1 base, leaving 11 bases between the germline ends. The CDR3 is 16 amino acids. The CDR3 here is CASSLSKGVNTGELFF. CDR3 DNA sequence: TGTGCCAGCAGTTTAAGCAAGGGGGTGAACACCGGGGAGCTGTTTTTT.

The sample holds a few counts of this clone. This chain links TRBV6-5 with TRBJ1-5, with 7 bases that match TRBD1. The V gene's germline CDR1 is MNHEY and CDR2 SVGAGI. The CDR3 is 14 residues long. V dropped 6 bases and J dropped 3; count of bases not matched to a gene: 5. The CDR3 sequence is CASRTGAFNQPQHF. CDR3 in DNA: TGTGCCAGCAGAACAGGGGCCTTCAATCAGCCCCAGCATTTT.

The CDR3 protein is CASSSNVPGELFF. CDR3 sequence (DNA): TGTGCCAGCAGTTCCAATGTCCCCGGGGAGCTGTTTTTT. This chain uses TRBV6-1 with TRBJ2-2, with D unclear. The germline V gene has CDR1 MNHNS and CDR2 SASEGT. The CDR3 has 13 residues. Deletions cut 5 bases from V and 6 bases from J, with 10 bases between.

The V and J genes are TRBV7-9 and TRBJ2-7; D call uncertain. CDR1 and CDR2 (germline): SEHNR, FQNEAQ (reference sequence). CDR3 size: 12 residues. With 5 bases removed from V and 3 bases from J, the gap between germline ends came to 8 bases. CDR3 sequence (DNA): TGTGCCAGCAGCCAACACGTCTACGAGCAGTACGTC. It translates to CASSQHVYEQYV.

The chain combines TRBV18 with TRBJ2-7, with TRBD1 identical over 7 bases. V was pared by 5 bases and J by 2 bases, with 12 bases of the junction left unmatched. Germline loops: CDR1 KGHSH, CDR2 LQKENI. CDR3 length: 16 amino acids. In DNA, the CDR3 is TGTGCCAGCTCATCAGGGACCAGGGGGTGGGCCTACGAGCAGTACTTC. Residues: CASSSGTRGWAYEQYF.

The gene calls are TRBV11-3 and TRBJ2-3, with D perhaps matching TRBD1 or TRBD2 (5 bases each). This CDR3 contains 14 residues. V was pared by 5 bases and J by 5 bases, with 14 bases between. CDR1 is SGHNT, CDR2 YENEEA, per germline. In DNA form, the CDR3 reads TGTGCCAGCAGCCCCGGGACGGTGGGAGATACGCAGTATTTT. Protein: CASSPGTVGDTQYF.

This clone was found a few times. This chain uses TRBV7-2 with TRBJ2-4; D unresolved. The germline V and J ends were trimmed by 4 bases and 1 base, with 8 bases remaining between them. This CDR3 has 14 amino acids. The germline V gene encodes CDR1 SGHTA and CDR2 FQGNSA. The CDR3 nucleotides read TGTGCCAGCAGCTCAAGGGTGGCCAAAAACATTCAGTACTTC. This sequence encodes CASSSRVAKNIQYF.